The subject of this entry is one T cell receptor beta chain. This sample stems from a study of T cells after yellow fever vaccination. Study overall: Where fractions had low cell numbers, libraries were prepared from them with the SMART-Seq v4 Ultra Low Input RNA kit.

Germline assignment: CDR1 KGHDR and CDR2 SFDVKD. The CDR3 has 14 residues. Trimming left V 6 bases short and J 1 base short, with 11 bases between. Using its own MiXCR run on the 5' RACE reads, TCRdb lists one record per CDR3 protein. This sample carries fewer than 400,000 distinct CDR3 sequences, around 10% of them seen once, and the ten largest clones take less than 3.5%. The chain joins TRBV24-1 to TRBJ1-2; D possibly corresponds to TRBD1 (6 bases). The source is a man between 18 and 35 years old who received the YFV17D yellow fever vaccine. This sample comprised CD4+ T cells sorted from PBMCs, obtained 45 days after the yellow fever booster vaccination. CDR3 loop: CATSPTGYNYGYTF. CDR3 coding DNA: TGTGCCACCAGTCCGACAGGTTATAACTATGGCTACACCTTC.